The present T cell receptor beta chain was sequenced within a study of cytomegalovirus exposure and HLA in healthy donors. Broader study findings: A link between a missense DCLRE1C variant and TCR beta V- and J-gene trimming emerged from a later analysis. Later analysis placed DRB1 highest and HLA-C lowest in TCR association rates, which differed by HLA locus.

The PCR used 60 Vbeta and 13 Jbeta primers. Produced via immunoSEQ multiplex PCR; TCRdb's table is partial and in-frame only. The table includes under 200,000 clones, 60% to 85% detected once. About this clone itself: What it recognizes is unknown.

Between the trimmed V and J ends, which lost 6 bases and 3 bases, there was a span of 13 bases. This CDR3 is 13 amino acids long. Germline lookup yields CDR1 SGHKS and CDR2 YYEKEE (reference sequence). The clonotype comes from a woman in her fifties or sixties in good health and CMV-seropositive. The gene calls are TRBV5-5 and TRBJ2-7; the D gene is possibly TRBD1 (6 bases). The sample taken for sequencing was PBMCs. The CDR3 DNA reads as TGTGCCAGCACCCCGACAGGACTCTACGAGCAGTACTTC. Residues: CASTPTGLYEQYF.